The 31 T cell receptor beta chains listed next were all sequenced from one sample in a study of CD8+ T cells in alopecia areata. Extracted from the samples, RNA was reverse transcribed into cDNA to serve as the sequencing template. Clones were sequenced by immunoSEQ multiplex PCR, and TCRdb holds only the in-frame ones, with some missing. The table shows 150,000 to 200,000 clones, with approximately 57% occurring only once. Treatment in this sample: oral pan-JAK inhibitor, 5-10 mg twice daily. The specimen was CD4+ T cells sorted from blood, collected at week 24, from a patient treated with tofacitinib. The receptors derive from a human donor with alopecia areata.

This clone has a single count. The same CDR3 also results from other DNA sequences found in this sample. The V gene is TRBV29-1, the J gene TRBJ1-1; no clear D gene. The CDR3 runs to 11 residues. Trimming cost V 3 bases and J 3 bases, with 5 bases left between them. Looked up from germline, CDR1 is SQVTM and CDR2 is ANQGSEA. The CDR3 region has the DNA TGCAGCGTTGAGGGAGACACTGAAGCTTTCTTT. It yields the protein CSVEGDTEAFF.

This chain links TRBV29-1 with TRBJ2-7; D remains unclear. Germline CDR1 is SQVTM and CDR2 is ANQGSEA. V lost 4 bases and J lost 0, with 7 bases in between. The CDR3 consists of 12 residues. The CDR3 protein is CSVGTVSYEQYF. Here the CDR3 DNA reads TGCAGCGTTGGAACAGTCTCCTACGAGCAGTACTTC.

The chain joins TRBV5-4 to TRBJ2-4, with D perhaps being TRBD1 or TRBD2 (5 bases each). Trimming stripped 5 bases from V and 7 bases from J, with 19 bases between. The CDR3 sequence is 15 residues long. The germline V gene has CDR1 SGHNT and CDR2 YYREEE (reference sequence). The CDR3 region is CASRIPPGRGNIQYF. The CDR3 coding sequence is TGTGCCAGCAGGATACCGCCGGGGCGCGGGAACATTCAGTACTTC. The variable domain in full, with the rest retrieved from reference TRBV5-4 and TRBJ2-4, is ETGVTQSPTHLIKTRGQQVTLRCSSQSGHNTVSWYQQALGQGPQFIFQYYREEENGRGNFPPRFSGLQFPNYSSELNVNALELDDSALYLCASRIPPGRGNIQYFGAGTRLSVL.

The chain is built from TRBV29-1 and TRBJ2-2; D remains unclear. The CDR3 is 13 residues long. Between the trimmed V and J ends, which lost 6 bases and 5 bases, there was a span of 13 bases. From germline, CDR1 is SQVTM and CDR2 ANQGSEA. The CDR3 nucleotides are TGCAGCGTCGGACCCACCGGGACCGGGGAGCTGTTTTTT. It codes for CSVGPTGTGELFF.

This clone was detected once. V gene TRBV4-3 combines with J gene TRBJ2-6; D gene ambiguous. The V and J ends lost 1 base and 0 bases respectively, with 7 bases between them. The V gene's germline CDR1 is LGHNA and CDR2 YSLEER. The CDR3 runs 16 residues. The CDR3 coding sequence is TGCGCCAGCAGCCAAGTGGGCAGCTCTGGGGCCAACGTCCTGACTTTC. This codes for CASSQVGSSGANVLTF.

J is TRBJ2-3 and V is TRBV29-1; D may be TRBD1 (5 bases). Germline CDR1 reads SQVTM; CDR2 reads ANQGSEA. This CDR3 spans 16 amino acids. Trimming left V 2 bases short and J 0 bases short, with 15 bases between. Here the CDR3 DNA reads TGCAGCGTTGAACCCAGACAGCGTTCTAGCACAGATACGCAGTATTTT. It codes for CSVEPRQRSSTDTQYF.

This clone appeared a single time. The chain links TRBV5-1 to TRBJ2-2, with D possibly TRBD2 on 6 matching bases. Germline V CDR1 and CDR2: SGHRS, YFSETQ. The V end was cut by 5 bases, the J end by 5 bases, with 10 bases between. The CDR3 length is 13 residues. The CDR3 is CASREGLTGELFF. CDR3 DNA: TGCGCCAGCAGGGAGGGACTTACCGGGGAGCTGTTTTTT.

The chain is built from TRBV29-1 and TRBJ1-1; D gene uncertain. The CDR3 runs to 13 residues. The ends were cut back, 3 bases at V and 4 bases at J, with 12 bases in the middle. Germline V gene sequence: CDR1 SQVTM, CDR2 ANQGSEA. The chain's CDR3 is CSVDWRTGTEAFF. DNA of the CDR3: TGCAGCGTTGATTGGAGGACCGGCACTGAAGCTTTCTTT.

The CDR3 is CAWRTGVQPSYGYTF. CDR3 sequence (DNA): TGTGCCTGGAGGACAGGGGTCCAGCCGTCCTATGGCTACACCTTC. The chain is built from TRBV30 and TRBJ1-2; the match to TRBD1 covers 8 bases. Germline V gene data show CDR1 as GTSNPN and CDR2 as SVGIG (reference sequence). V trimming: 3 bases; J trimming: 4 bases; junction bases outside the gene matches: 10. CDR3 length equals 15 residues.

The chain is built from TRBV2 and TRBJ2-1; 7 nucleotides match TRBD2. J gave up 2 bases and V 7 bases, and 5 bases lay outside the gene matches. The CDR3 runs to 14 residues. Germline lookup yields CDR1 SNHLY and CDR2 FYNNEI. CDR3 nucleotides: TGTGCCAGCAAAACGGGGGGTACCTACAATGAGCAGTTCTTC. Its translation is CASKTGGTYNEQFF.

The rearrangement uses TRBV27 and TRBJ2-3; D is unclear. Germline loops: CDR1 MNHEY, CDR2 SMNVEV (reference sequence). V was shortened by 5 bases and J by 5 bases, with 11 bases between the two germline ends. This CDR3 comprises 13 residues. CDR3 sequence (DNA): TGTGCCAGCAGTGCCTTAGATTTAGATACGCAGTATTTT. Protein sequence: CASSALDLDTQYF.

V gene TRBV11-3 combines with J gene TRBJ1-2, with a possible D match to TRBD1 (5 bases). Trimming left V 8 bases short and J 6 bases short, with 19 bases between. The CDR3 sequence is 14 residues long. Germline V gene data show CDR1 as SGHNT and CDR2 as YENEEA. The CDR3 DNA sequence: TGTGCCAGCCGATCGACAGTCCCTGGGGATGGCTACACCTTC. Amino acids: CASRSTVPGDGYTF.

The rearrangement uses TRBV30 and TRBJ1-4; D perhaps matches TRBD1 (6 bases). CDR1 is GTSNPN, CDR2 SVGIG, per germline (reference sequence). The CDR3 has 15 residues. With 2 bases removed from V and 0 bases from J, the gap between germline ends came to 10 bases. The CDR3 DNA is TGTGCCTGGAGTCTGCAGGGGACAACTAATGAAAAACTGTTTTTT. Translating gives CAWSLQGTTNEKLFF.

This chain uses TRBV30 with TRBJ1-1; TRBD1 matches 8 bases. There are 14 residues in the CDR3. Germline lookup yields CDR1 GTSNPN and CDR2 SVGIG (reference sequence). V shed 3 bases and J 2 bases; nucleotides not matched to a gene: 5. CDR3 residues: CAWRRQGRNTEAFF. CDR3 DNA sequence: TGTGCCTGGAGAAGACAGGGGCGAAACACTGAAGCTTTCTTT.

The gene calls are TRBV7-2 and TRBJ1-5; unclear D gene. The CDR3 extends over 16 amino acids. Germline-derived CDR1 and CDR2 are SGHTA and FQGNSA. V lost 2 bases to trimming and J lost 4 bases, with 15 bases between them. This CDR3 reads CASSLLSSSNNQPQHF. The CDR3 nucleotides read TGTGCCAGCAGCTTATTAAGTTCTAGTAATAATCAGCCCCAGCATTTT.

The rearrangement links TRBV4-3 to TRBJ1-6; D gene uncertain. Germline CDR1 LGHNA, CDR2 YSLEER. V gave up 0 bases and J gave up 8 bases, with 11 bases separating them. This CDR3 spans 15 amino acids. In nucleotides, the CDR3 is TGCGCCAGCAGCCAAGATGGGCCAGCTCATTCACCCCTCCACTTT. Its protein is CASSQDGPAHSPLHF.

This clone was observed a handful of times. The CDR3 sequence is CASSLMAGGNQPQHF. The CDR3 DNA follows: TGCGCCAGCAGCTTGATGGCAGGGGGTAATCAGCCCCAGCATTTT. V is TRBV5-1 and J is TRBJ1-5, with 7 bases identical to TRBD1. Germline-derived CDR1 and CDR2 are SGHRS and YFSETQ. Losses at the gene ends were 1 base for V and 4 bases for J; bases not matched to a gene: 5. The CDR3 consists of 15 residues. Drawing the rest from reference TRBV5-1 and TRBJ1-5, the complete variable domain is KAGVTQTPRYLIKTRGQQVTLSCSPISGHRSVSWYQQTPGQGLQFLFEYFSETQRNKGNFPGRFSGRQFSNSRSEMNVSTLELGDSALYLCASSLMAGGNQPQHFGDGTRLSIL.

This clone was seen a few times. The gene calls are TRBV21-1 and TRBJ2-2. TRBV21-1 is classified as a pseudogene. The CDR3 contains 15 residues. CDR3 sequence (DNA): TGTGCCAGCGGCAAAAGGCCGTCGAACACCGGGGAGCTGTTTTTT. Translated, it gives CASGKRPSNTGELFF.

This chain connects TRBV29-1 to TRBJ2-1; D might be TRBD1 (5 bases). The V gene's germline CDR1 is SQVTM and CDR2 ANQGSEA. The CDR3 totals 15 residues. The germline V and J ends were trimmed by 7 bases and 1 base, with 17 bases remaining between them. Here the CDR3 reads CSAGHLLPSYNEQFF. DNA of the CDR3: TGCAGCGCCGGACACCTACTTCCGTCCTACAATGAGCAGTTCTTC.

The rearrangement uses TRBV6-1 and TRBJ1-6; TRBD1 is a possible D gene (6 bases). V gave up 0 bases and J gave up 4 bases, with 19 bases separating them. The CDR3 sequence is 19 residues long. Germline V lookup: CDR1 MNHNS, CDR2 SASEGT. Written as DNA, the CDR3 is TGTGCCAGCAGTGAAGCCCTTACAGGGAGTCGAGGGTATAATTCACCCCTCCACTTT. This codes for CASSEALTGSRGYNSPLHF.

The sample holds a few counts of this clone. As DNA, the CDR3 is TGCGCCAGCAGCTTGGACGGGAATGGCTACACCTTC. Translating it yields CASSLDGNGYTF. The chain couples TRBV5-1 to TRBJ1-2; D not certain. The CDR3 spans 12 residues. The germline V gene encodes CDR1 SGHRS and CDR2 YFSETQ. V was shortened by 0 bases and J by 6 bases, with 6 bases between the two germline ends.

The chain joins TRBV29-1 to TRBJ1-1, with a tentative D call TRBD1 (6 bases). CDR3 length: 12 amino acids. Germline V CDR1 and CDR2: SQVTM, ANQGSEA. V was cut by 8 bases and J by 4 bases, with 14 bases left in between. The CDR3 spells CSLHRVGTEAFF. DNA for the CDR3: TGCAGCCTGCACAGGGTAGGCACTGAAGCTTTCTTT.

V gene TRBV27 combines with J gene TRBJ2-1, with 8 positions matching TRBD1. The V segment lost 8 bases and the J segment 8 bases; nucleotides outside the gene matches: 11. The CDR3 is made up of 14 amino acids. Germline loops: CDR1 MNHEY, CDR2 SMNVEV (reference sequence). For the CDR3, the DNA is TGTGCCAGCGCCGGACAGGGAACAGGAGATGAGCAGTTCTTC. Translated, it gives CASAGQGTGDEQFF.

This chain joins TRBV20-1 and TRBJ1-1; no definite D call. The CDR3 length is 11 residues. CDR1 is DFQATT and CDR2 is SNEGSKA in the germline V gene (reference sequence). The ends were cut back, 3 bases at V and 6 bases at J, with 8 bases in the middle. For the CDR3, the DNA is TGCAGTGCTAGTTATAGTGCTGAAGCTTTCTTT. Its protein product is CSASYSAEAFF.

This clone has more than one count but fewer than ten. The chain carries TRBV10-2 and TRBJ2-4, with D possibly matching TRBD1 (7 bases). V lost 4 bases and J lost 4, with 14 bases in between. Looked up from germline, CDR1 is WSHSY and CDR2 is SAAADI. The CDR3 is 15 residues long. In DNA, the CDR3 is TGCGCCAGCAGTGTAGGAGGGGGCTCTAAAAACATTCAGTACTTC. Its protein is CASSVGGGSKNIQYF.

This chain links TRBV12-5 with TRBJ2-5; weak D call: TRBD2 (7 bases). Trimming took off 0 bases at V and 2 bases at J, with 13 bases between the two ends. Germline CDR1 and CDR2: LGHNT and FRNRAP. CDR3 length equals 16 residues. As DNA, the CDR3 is TGTGCTAGTGGTTTGGTATTAGGGGGACTACAAGAGACCCAGTACTTC. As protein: CASGLVLGGLQETQYF.

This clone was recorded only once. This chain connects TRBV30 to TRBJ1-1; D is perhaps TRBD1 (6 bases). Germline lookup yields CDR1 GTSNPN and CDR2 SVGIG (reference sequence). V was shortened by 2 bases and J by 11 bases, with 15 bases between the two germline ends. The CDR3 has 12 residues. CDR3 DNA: TGTGCCTGGAGTCACAGGGCGTCTGGGGCTTTCTTT. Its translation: CAWSHRASGAFF.

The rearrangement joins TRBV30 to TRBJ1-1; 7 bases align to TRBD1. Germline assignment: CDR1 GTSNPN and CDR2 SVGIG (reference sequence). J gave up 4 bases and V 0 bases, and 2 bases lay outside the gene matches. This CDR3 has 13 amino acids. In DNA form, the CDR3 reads TGTGCCTGGAGTGTATCAGGGGGCACTGAAGCTTTCTTT. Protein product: CAWSVSGGTEAFF.

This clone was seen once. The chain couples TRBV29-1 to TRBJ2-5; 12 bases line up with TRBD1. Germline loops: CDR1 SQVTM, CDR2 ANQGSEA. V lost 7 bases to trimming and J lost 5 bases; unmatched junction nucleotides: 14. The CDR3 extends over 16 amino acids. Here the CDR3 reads CSALISGTGGLETQYF. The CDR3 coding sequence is TGCAGCGCTCTCATTTCCGGGACAGGGGGCTTGGAGACCCAGTACTTC.

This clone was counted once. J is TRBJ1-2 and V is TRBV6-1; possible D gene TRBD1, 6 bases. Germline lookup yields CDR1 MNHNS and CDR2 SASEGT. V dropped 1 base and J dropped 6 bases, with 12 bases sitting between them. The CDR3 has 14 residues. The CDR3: CASSEVGQENGYTF. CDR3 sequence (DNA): TGTGCCAGCAGTGAAGTGGGACAAGAGAATGGCTACACCTTC.

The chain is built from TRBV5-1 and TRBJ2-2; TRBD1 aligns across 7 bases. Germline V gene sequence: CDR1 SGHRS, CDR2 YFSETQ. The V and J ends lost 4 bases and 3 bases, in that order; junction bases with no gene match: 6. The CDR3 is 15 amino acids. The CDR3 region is CASSPGTAYTGELFF. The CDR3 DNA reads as TGCGCCAGCAGCCCCGGGACAGCATACACCGGGGAGCTGTTTTTT.